These 19 T cell receptor beta chains were all obtained from the same sample, sequenced in a study of blood T cell repertoires in COVID-19. Repertoires were generated with immunoSEQ multiplex PCR, while TCRdb's copy carries only in-frame clones and drops some. The profile covers about 89,000 clones, with approximately 82% appearing a single time and 8% to 13% taken by the ten largest. Sequencing input: peripheral blood. The receptors were sampled from a man between 65 and 80 years old with acute or convalescent COVID-19.

This chain links TRBV7-2 with TRBJ1-1; D is ambiguous. CDR1 SGHTA and CDR2 FQGNSA come from the germline V gene. CDR3 length: 17 residues. V gave up 5 bases and J gave up 2 bases, with 21 bases separating them. Here the CDR3 DNA reads TGTGCCAGCAGCCCACAGCCCCGGCCGATAAAAAACACTGAAGCTTTCTTT. It is translated as CASSPQPRPIKNTEAFF.

The chain joins TRBV3-1 (or the pseudogene TRBV3-2) to TRBJ1-1, with a possible D match to TRBD1 (5 bases). There are 18 residues in the CDR3. Deletions cut 4 bases from V and 1 base from J, with 22 bases between. Germline V CDR1 and CDR2: LGHDT, YNNKEL (reference sequence). For the CDR3, the DNA is TGTGCCAGCAGCCGAGATTCTGGGGCCATACGATCGAACACTGAAGCTTTCTTT. Translating it yields CASSRDSGAIRSNTEAFF.

The chain recombines TRBV6-5 with TRBJ2-7; weak D call: TRBD2 (5 bases). The germline V gene has CDR1 MNHEY and CDR2 SVGAGI. Trimming left V 7 bases short and J 2 bases short, with 15 bases between. This CDR3 is 14 amino acids long. The CDR3 here is CASNRDQATYEQYF. Here the CDR3 DNA reads TGTGCCAGCAACCGGGATCAAGCGACCTACGAGCAGTACTTC.

The rearrangement links TRBV14 to TRBJ2-5; 8 nucleotides align to TRBD1. J lost 0 bases, V lost 5 bases, and 11 bases had no gene match. Per the germline V gene, CDR1 is SGHDN and CDR2 is FVKESK. The CDR3 sequence is 17 residues long. In nucleotides, the CDR3 is TGTGCCAGCAGCTTGGGACAGGTCAAAACCCACCAAGAGACCCAGTACTTC. Translating it yields CASSLGQVKTHQETQYF.

CDR3 amino acids: CASSYRGPRGETQYF. Written as DNA, the CDR3 is TGTGCCAGCAGTTACAGAGGCCCCCGGGGGGAGACCCAGTACTTC. The rearrangement uses TRBV6-5 and TRBJ2-5, with D possibly being TRBD2 (6 bases). V was clipped by 2 bases and J by 5 bases, with 15 bases between them. This CDR3 has 15 residues. Germline V lookup: CDR1 MNHEY, CDR2 SVGAGI.

The chain joins TRBV10-3 to TRBJ1-2; maybe TRBD1 (6 bases). The germline V gene has CDR1 ENHRY and CDR2 SYGVKD. The CDR3 sequence is 15 residues long. The germline V and J ends were trimmed by 5 bases and 0 bases, with 13 bases remaining between them. CDR3 amino acids: CAISSRQDTNYGYTF. The CDR3 nucleotides are TGTGCCATCAGTTCCCGACAGGATACTAACTATGGCTACACCTTC.

This clone was detected only once. The chain employs TRBV6-5 and TRBJ2-1; 9 bases map to TRBD1. The germline V gene encodes CDR1 MNHEY and CDR2 SVGAGI. This CDR3 comprises 15 residues. The V and J ends lost 6 bases and 1 base, in that order; junction bases with no gene match: 4. CDR3 bases: TGTGCCAGCAGGACGGACAGGGGATCCTACAATGAGCAGTTCTTC. Residues: CASRTDRGSYNEQFF.

The chain has TRBV5-6 and TRBJ1-5, with D perhaps matching TRBD1 (6 bases). The germline V and J ends were trimmed by 3 bases and 0 bases, with 13 bases remaining between them. Germline V gene data show CDR1 as SGHDT and CDR2 as YYEEEE. This CDR3 has 16 residues. As DNA, the CDR3 is TGTGCCAGCAGCTCCAGGGGCCAGTATAGCAATCAGCCCCAGCATTTT. This gives the protein CASSSRGQYSNQPQHF. Variable domain in full (rest from reference TRBV5-6 and TRBJ1-5): DAGVTQSPTHLIKTRGQQVTLRCSPKSGHDTVSWYQQALGQGPQFIFQYYEEEERQRGNFPDRFSGHQFPNYSSELNVNALLLGDSALYLCASSSRGQYSNQPQHFGDGTRLSIL.

The J gene is TRBJ2-1, the V gene TRBV2; a possible D gene is TRBD1 (5 bases). Trimming took 7 bases from V and 0 from J, leaving 10 bases between them. The CDR3 loop spans 14 amino acids. Germline values: CDR1 SNHLY, CDR2 FYNNEI. CDR3 sequence (DNA): TGTGCCAGCACCCAGGGTGGCTCCTACAATGAGCAGTTCTTC. It is translated as CASTQGGSYNEQFF.

A note on this clone: A read error may account for a junction end that differs from germline. The genes are TRBV7-7 and TRBJ2-2; 8 bases are shared with TRBD2. CDR3 length: 17 amino acids. The germline V gene encodes CDR1 SSHAT and CDR2 FNYEAQ (reference sequence). The CDR3 here is CASSLRPAGENTGELFF. The CDR3 region has the DNA TGTGCTAGCAGCCTCCGTCCAGCGGGGGAAAACACCGGGGAGCTGTTTTTT.

This clone was observed a few times. J is TRBJ1-4 and V is TRBV3-1 (or the pseudogene TRBV3-2); 9 bases match TRBD1. The trim removed 3 bases at V and 3 bases at J, leaving 2 bases unmatched. Per the germline V gene, CDR1 is LGHDT and CDR2 is YNNKEL (reference sequence). CDR3 length: 15 residues. The CDR3: CASSQRQGANEKLFF. The CDR3, as DNA: TGTGCCAGCAGCCAGAGACAGGGGGCTAATGAAAAACTGTTTTTT.

The CDR3 DNA follows: TGTGCCAGCAGCAATCTGGCAGTTGGGACTAATTATGGCTACACCTTC. As protein: CASSNLAVGTNYGYTF. This sequence joins TRBV21-1 and TRBJ1-2. TRBV21-1 is deemed a pseudogene. There are 16 residues in the CDR3.

This clone was seen a handful of times. The chain recombines TRBV30 with TRBJ2-7; 7 bases are a match to TRBD1. V dropped 2 bases and J dropped 2; count of bases not matched to a gene: 18. Looked up from germline, CDR1 is GTSNPN and CDR2 is SVGIG (reference sequence). The CDR3 extends over 18 amino acids. The CDR3 is CAWSSGPPRDREPYEQYF. In nucleotides, the CDR3 is TGTGCCTGGAGTTCCGGCCCCCCCCGAGACAGGGAACCCTACGAGCAGTACTTC. Supplemented by reference TRBV30 and TRBJ2-7, the full variable domain reads SQTIHQWPATLVQPVGSPLSLECTVEGTSNPNLYWYRQAAGRGLQLLFYSVGIGQISSEVPQNLSASRPQDRQFILSSKKLLLSDSGFYLCAWSSGPPRDREPYEQYFGPGTRLTVT.

V and J are TRBV2 and TRBJ1-2; D might be TRBD1 (5 bases). Deletions cut 4 bases from V and 7 bases from J, with 13 bases between. CDR3 length: 13 residues. Germline CDR1 reads SNHLY; CDR2 reads FYNNEI. The CDR3 DNA reads TGTGCCAGCAGTGTGGGGCCGCGTCGTGGCTACACCTTC. This gives the protein CASSVGPRRGYTF.

The chain joins TRBV5-5 to TRBJ1-2; D is perhaps TRBD1 (6 bases). Trimming pared 4 bases from V and 0 bases from J, leaving 16 bases between. Germline loops: CDR1 SGHKS, CDR2 YYEKEE (reference sequence). CDR3 length equals 16 residues. The CDR3 DNA reads TGTGCCAGCAGCGCAGATCCGGGACATTCTAACTATGGCTACACCTTC. Its protein is CASSADPGHSNYGYTF.

The chain uses TRBV9 and TRBJ2-1; weak D call: TRBD1 (6 bases). Trimming pared 0 bases from V and 3 bases from J, leaving 10 bases between. This CDR3 comprises 15 residues. Looked up from germline, CDR1 is SGDLS and CDR2 is YYNGEE. The DNA for the CDR3 is TGTGCCAGCAGCGTAGGAGGGGGTAGCTACAATGAGCAGTTCTTC. Translation: CASSVGGGSYNEQFF.

Here the CDR3 reads CASSLRKNTEAFF. CDR3 in DNA: TGTGCCAGCAGCCTCAGAAAAAACACTGAAGCTTTCTTT. This sequence joins TRBV7-2 and TRBJ1-1; D gene ambiguous. The V and J ends lost 5 bases and 2 bases respectively, with 9 bases between them. The CDR3 has 13 residues. CDR1 SGHTA and CDR2 FQGNSA come from the germline V gene.

The chain recombines TRBV19 with TRBJ2-1, with a tentative D call TRBD2 (6 bases). The V gene lost 3 bases and the J gene lost 8 bases, with 14 bases spanning the gap. The CDR3 length is 14 residues. Per germline, CDR1 LNHDA and CDR2 SQIVND (reference sequence). The DNA of the CDR3 is TGTGCCAGTAGTATTAGATCTAGCGTGTATGAGCAGTTCTTC. Amino acids: CASSIRSSVYEQFF.

The CDR3, as DNA: TGTGCCTGGAGTGTACTTCTGGGCAATCAGCCCCAGCATTTT. It specifies CAWSVLLGNQPQHF. This chain connects TRBV30 to TRBJ1-5; no clear D. CDR1 is GTSNPN, CDR2 SVGIG, per germline (reference sequence). The CDR3 runs to 14 residues. Trimming pared 0 bases from V and 2 bases from J, leaving 8 bases between.